This T cell receptor (beta chain) came from a study of cytomegalovirus exposure and HLA in healthy donors. Findings of the study overall: A link between a missense DCLRE1C variant and TCR beta V- and J-gene trimming emerged from a later analysis. According to reports, the classifier identified cytomegalovirus status with high specificity and sensitivity.

Researchers ran the PCR with 60 Vbeta and 13 Jbeta primers. Sequencing was performed with immunoSEQ multiplex PCR; in TCRdb, only in-frame clones are kept and a portion is missing. The sample carries fewer than 250,000 clones, under 85% recorded once. A note on this clone: The antigen is unknown.

Sequencing input: PBMCs. The sequence derives from a woman between 18 and 30 years old in good health and CMV-seronegative.

This chain's CDR3 is CASSQLRGTSGTTTYEQYF. CDR3 coding DNA: TGCGCCAGCAGCCAACTAAGGGGGACTAGCGGGACGACGACCTACGAGCAGTACTTC. The V and J genes are TRBV4-3 and TRBJ2-7; TRBD2 aligns across 13 bases. Germline assignment: CDR1 LGHNA and CDR2 YSLEER. Unmatched junction bases numbered 12, after V lost 2 bases and J lost 2 bases. CDR3 length: 19 amino acids.